This entry lists 12 T cell receptor beta chains sequenced from one sample in a study of blood T cell repertoires in COVID-19. Profiling relied on immunoSEQ multiplex PCR, and the TCRdb table lists in-frame clones only, not all of them. The sample shows roughly 380,000 clones, about 92% of them seen only once. Sequenced input: peripheral blood. The receptors here all came from a woman aged 60-70 years with COVID-19, enrolled during active disease.

A remark on this clone: The same CDR3 is also encoded by other DNA sequences in this sample. The V call is TRBV18, the J call TRBJ1-5; no clear D. V gave up 2 bases and J gave up 4 bases, with 6 bases separating them. The CDR3 totals 13 residues. Germline lookup yields CDR1 KGHSH and CDR2 LQKENI. The CDR3 spells CASSPGGNQPQHF. The DNA of the CDR3 is TGTGCCAGCTCACCAGGAGGGAATCAGCCCCAGCATTTT.

The rearrangement uses TRBV28 and TRBJ1-3, with D perhaps matching TRBD1 (5 bases). Germline CDR1 and CDR2: MDHEN and SYDVKM. Trimming removed 7 bases at V and 0 bases at J, with 13 bases between. This CDR3 has 15 residues. In nucleotides, the CDR3 is TGTGCCAGCAAGTCTTACAGGAACTCTGGAAACACCATATATTTT. Encoded protein: CASKSYRNSGNTIYF.

The chain has TRBV27 and TRBJ2-7; 8 bases match TRBD1. The CDR3 spans 14 residues. The J segment lost 0 bases and the V segment lost 2 bases, leaving 0 bases of the junction unmatched. In germline, CDR1 is MNHEY, CDR2 SMNVEV (reference sequence). DNA for the CDR3: TGTGCCAGCAGTTTAGGGACAGGCTCCTACGAGCAGTACTTC. Translating gives CASSLGTGSYEQYF.

The chain uses TRBV15 and TRBJ1-3, with D unclear. Trimming removed 3 bases from V and 0 bases from J, with 9 bases in between. CDR1 is LNHNV and CDR2 is YYDKDF in the germline V gene (reference sequence). This CDR3 is 15 amino acids long. CDR3 residues: CATSSTGISGNTIYF. CDR3 nucleotides: TGTGCCACCAGCAGTACCGGGATCTCTGGAAACACCATATATTTT.

This chain links TRBV12-5 with TRBJ1-2; TRBD1 agrees at 9 bases. V gave up 2 bases and J gave up 7 bases; unmatched junction bases: 5. The CDR3 has 14 amino acids. The V gene's germline CDR1 is LGHNT and CDR2 FRNRAP. CDR3 in DNA: TGTGCTAGTGGTTTGTACGGGACAGGGTTTGGCTACACCTTC. Protein sequence: CASGLYGTGFGYTF.

Concerning this clone itself: The same CDR3 also results from other DNA sequences found in this sample. The rearrangement links TRBV4-1 to TRBJ1-5, with 7 bases matching TRBD1. Germline-derived CDR1 and CDR2 are MGHRA and YSYEKL. V trimming: 0 bases; J trimming: 2 bases; junction bases outside the gene matches: 4. This CDR3 is 16 amino acids long. The CDR3 DNA reads TGCGCCAGCAGCCAAGAACCCGACAGGGGCAATCAGCCCCAGCATTTT. Amino acid sequence: CASSQEPDRGNQPQHF.

This rearrangement joins TRBV4-1 to TRBJ2-3; no definite D call. Germline loops: CDR1 MGHRA, CDR2 YSYEKL. The CDR3 length is 13 residues. V lost 0 bases, J lost 8 bases, and 9 bases lay in between. The CDR3 DNA is TGCGCCAGCAGCCAAGAAGGAGCGTTTACGCAGTATTTT. Protein sequence: CASSQEGAFTQYF.

The chain joins TRBV29-1 to TRBJ1-2; the D is unclear. Germline CDR1 is SQVTM and CDR2 is ANQGSEA. The CDR3 covers 12 residues. V shed 6 bases and J shed 9 bases, with 17 bases lying between them. CDR3: CSVVFGEKSYTF. The CDR3 bases are TGCAGCGTCGTGTTCGGGGAGAAAAGCTACACCTTC.

The gene calls are TRBV28 and TRBJ1-1; D not resolved. The CDR3 loop spans 13 amino acids. V lost 3 bases and J lost 4, with 9 bases in between. Germline CDR1 is MDHEN and CDR2 is SYDVKM. The CDR3 is CASSFPGATEAFF. Written as DNA, the CDR3 is TGTGCCAGCAGTTTTCCGGGAGCCACTGAAGCTTTCTTT.

The CDR3 nucleotides read TGTGCCAGCAGTTTACAGGGTTCGTATGAAGCTTTCTTT. Translation: CASSLQGSYEAFF. The chain uses TRBV28 and TRBJ1-1; D perhaps matches TRBD1 (5 bases). The CDR3 is 13 residues long. Trimming removed 2 bases from V and 7 bases from J, with 11 bases in between. Germline V CDR1 and CDR2: MDHEN, SYDVKM.

The chain has TRBV19 and TRBJ1-2; TRBD1 is a possible D gene (5 bases). In germline, CDR1 is LNHDA, CDR2 SQIVND (reference sequence). The CDR3 totals 15 residues. V was shortened by 4 bases and J by 3 bases, with 15 bases between the two germline ends. The chain's CDR3 is CASSTWGVGDYGYTF. The CDR3 nucleotides are TGTGCCAGTAGTACCTGGGGGGTGGGGGACTATGGCTACACCTTC.

CDR3 region: CASSPTVGPRTGTGYTF. CDR3 sequence (DNA): TGTGCCAGCTCACCCACCGTCGGACCGCGGACAGGGACCGGCTACACCTTC. The chain has TRBV18 and TRBJ1-2; the match to TRBD1 covers 8 bases. From germline, CDR1 is KGHSH and CDR2 LQKENI. This CDR3 has 17 amino acids. V lost 3 bases, J lost 8 bases, and 17 bases stayed unmatched.